The 6 T cell receptor beta chains below come from one sample, sequenced in a study of blood T cell repertoires in COVID-19. The method was immunoSEQ multiplex PCR; TCRdb's version includes in-frame clones alone and lacks a portion of them. This table holds roughly 300,000 clones, around 90% found once. Material for sequencing was PBMCs or T cells enriched from blood (not recorded which). These TCRs come from a young woman who had recovered from COVID-19.

This chain links TRBV27 with TRBJ1-6; 9 bases are a match to TRBD1. This CDR3 region has 16 residues. The germline V gene has CDR1 MNHEY and CDR2 SMNVEV (reference sequence). Trimming removed 5 bases from V and 6 bases from J; junction bases left unmatched: 8. This CDR3 reads CASSVTTGGSNSPLHF. For the CDR3, the DNA is TGTGCCAGCAGTGTGACCACAGGGGGCTCTAATTCACCCCTCCACTTT.

J is TRBJ1-5 and V is TRBV28; no definite D call. The ends were cut back, 6 bases at V and 1 base at J, with 13 bases in the middle. CDR1 MDHEN and CDR2 SYDVKM come from the germline V gene. There are 15 residues in the CDR3. The CDR3 is CASREAGRSNQPQHF. The CDR3 DNA reads as TGTGCCAGCAGAGAGGCCGGGAGGAGCAATCAGCCCCAGCATTTT.

In its sample, this clone was seen once. Other nucleotide sequences from this sample produce the same CDR3. The chain combines TRBV6-5 with TRBJ2-7; D may be TRBD2 (6 bases). This CDR3 has 12 residues. V was cut by 6 bases and J by 3 bases, with 9 bases left in between. Germline V gives CDR1 MNHEY, CDR2 SVGAGI. CDR3 loop: CASSSTSYEQYF. CDR3 sequence (DNA): TGTGCCAGCAGCTCGACTAGCTACGAGCAGTACTTC.

The chain couples TRBV5-6 to TRBJ2-7; the D gene is possibly TRBD2 (5 bases). Trimming removed 3 bases from V and 6 bases from J, with 10 bases in between. The CDR3 loop spans 12 amino acids. Germline V gene data show CDR1 as SGHDT and CDR2 as YYEEEE. In nucleotides, the CDR3 is TGTGCCAGCAGCTCACTAGAAGGCGAGCAGTACTTC. It specifies CASSSLEGEQYF.

V gene TRBV28 combines with J gene TRBJ1-2, with 8 bases identical to TRBD1. The V gene end was trimmed by 3 bases and the J gene end by 4 bases; junction bases not matched to a gene: 4. The CDR3 extends over 14 amino acids. CDR1 MDHEN and CDR2 SYDVKM come from the germline V gene. The CDR3 reads CASSLTGEAYGYTF. The DNA for the CDR3 is TGTGCCAGCAGTTTGACAGGGGAGGCCTATGGCTACACCTTC.

This chain's CDR3 is CASSLNGSPNEQFF. Here the CDR3 DNA reads TGTGCCAGCAGCTTGAACGGGAGTCCAAATGAGCAGTTCTTC. The chain joins TRBV5-4 to TRBJ2-1; weak D call: TRBD2 (6 bases). Germline V gene data show CDR1 as SGHNT and CDR2 as YYREEE (reference sequence). The CDR3 has 14 residues. V was cut by 1 base and J by 7 bases, with 12 bases left in between.